The 25 T cell receptor beta chains below come from one sample, sequenced in a study of T cell responses to AZD1222 COVID-19 vaccine. Repertoires were generated with immunoSEQ multiplex PCR, while TCRdb's copy carries only in-frame clones and drops some. The table lists roughly 120,000 clones, over 75% of them singletons, with roughly 3.9% in the top ten. Sequenced here: peripheral blood, sampled on day 0 of MenACWY control vaccination. The receptors were gathered from an adult in good health.

V gene TRBV12-3 or TRBV12-4 combines with J gene TRBJ2-5; D is uncertain. Between the trimmed V and J ends, which lost 3 bases and 0 bases, there was a span of 5 bases. This CDR3 spans 13 amino acids. The CDR3 loop is CASSLGNQETQYF. The DNA for the CDR3 is TGTGCCAGCAGTTTGGGCAACCAAGAGACCCAGTACTTC.

V and J are TRBV5-1 and TRBJ1-2; possible D gene TRBD1, 6 bases. The CDR3 covers 14 residues. Between the trimmed V and J ends, which lost 0 bases and 4 bases, there was a span of 10 bases. In germline, CDR1 is SGHRS, CDR2 YFSETQ. In nucleotides, the CDR3 is TGCGCCAGCAGCTTGGTACAGGGTAGCTATGGCTACACCTTC. It translates to CASSLVQGSYGYTF. Together with reference TRBV5-1 and TRBJ1-2, the CDR3 gives the full variable domain: KAGVTQTPRYLIKTRGQQVTLSCSPISGHRSVSWYQQTPGQGLQFLFEYFSETQRNKGNFPGRFSGRQFSNSRSEMNVSTLELGDSALYLCASSLVQGSYGYTFGSGTRLTVV.

This clone was detected only a few times. The chain couples TRBV3-1 (or the pseudogene TRBV3-2) to TRBJ1-4; 9 bases align to TRBD1. The CDR3 runs 14 residues. Germline CDR1 reads LGHDT; CDR2 reads YNNKEL (reference sequence). Unmatched junction bases numbered 3, after V lost 3 bases and J lost 7 bases. CDR3 sequence: CASSHRDRAEKLFF. For the CDR3, the DNA is TGTGCCAGCAGCCACCGGGACAGGGCTGAAAAACTGTTTTTT.

This chain joins TRBV5-1 and TRBJ1-2; 9 bases align to TRBD1. Germline assignment: CDR1 SGHRS and CDR2 YFSETQ. J gave up 8 bases and V 2 bases, and 13 bases lay outside the gene matches. The CDR3 extends over 16 amino acids. The CDR3 protein is CASSFGSYQTGGGYTF. CDR3 DNA: TGCGCCAGCAGCTTTGGGTCCTACCAGACAGGGGGAGGCTACACCTTC.

In its sample, this clone was seen once. The chain uses TRBV28 and TRBJ2-2, with D possibly matching TRBD2 (7 bases). Germline values: CDR1 MDHEN, CDR2 SYDVKM. This CDR3 comprises 15 residues. The V end lost 5 bases, the J end lost 3 bases, and 13 bases lay between the germline ends. This CDR3 is CASSPRGAHTGELFF. The CDR3 nucleotides read TGTGCCAGCAGTCCTCGGGGGGCGCACACCGGGGAGCTGTTTTTT.

This rearrangement joins TRBV7-2 to TRBJ1-1, with TRBD1 as a possible D gene (5 bases). The V end lost 5 bases, the J end lost 0 bases, and 13 bases lay between the germline ends. The CDR3 contains 15 residues. The germline V gene encodes CDR1 SGHTA and CDR2 FQGNSA. CDR3 DNA sequence: TGTGCCAGCAGCCCGCTCGGGGCTATGAACACTGAAGCTTTCTTT. Amino acid sequence: CASSPLGAMNTEAFF.

V usage is TRBV5-1 and J usage is TRBJ2-3; possible D gene TRBD1, 6 bases. Germline V gives CDR1 SGHRS, CDR2 YFSETQ. Trimming removed 0 bases from V and 3 bases from J, with 8 bases in between. The CDR3 runs 14 residues. In DNA form, the CDR3 reads TGCGCCAGCAGCTTGGGGACAGAGACAGATACGCAGTATTTT. Encoded protein: CASSLGTETDTQYF.

CDR3 nucleotide sequence: TGTGCCAGCAGCTTAATGGTGGGGGGCTTCACAGATACGCAGTATTTT. It is translated as CASSLMVGGFTDTQYF. This chain connects TRBV11-2 to TRBJ2-3; D possibly matches TRBD1 or TRBD2 (6 bases each). The germline V gene has CDR1 SGHAT and CDR2 FQNNGV. CDR3 length: 16 amino acids. V was pared by 2 bases and J by 2 bases, with 14 bases between.

The table lists this clone with a count of one. The J gene is TRBJ2-7, the V gene TRBV6-1, with 8 bases aligning to TRBD1. Germline CDR1 MNHNS, CDR2 SASEGT. J lost 3 bases, V lost 0 bases, and 13 bases had no gene match. The CDR3 totals 18 residues. The CDR3: CASSEAPVPRDRFYEQYF. The CDR3 nucleotides read TGTGCCAGCAGTGAAGCCCCCGTACCCCGGGACAGGTTCTACGAGCAGTACTTC.

The J gene is TRBJ1-5, the V gene TRBV7-9, with D possibly TRBD1 on 5 matching bases. Looked up from germline, CDR1 is SEHNR and CDR2 is FQNEAQ (reference sequence). The length of the CDR3 is 14 residues. Trimming shortened V by 6 bases and J by 4 bases, and 13 bases separated the two germline ends. The CDR3 DNA reads TGTGCCAGCAGTCGGACTGGGGGGAATCAGCCCCAGCATTTT. It translates to CASSRTGGNQPQHF.

The rearrangement links TRBV18 to TRBJ2-7; D unresolved. V was trimmed by 4 bases and J by 2 bases, leaving 15 bases between them. Germline CDR1 KGHSH, CDR2 LQKENI. This CDR3 is 15 amino acids long. DNA of the CDR3: TGTGCCAGCTCACTCGGACCCCCGGCTACCTACGAGCAGTACTTC. It specifies CASSLGPPATYEQYF.

The rearrangement joins TRBV19 to TRBJ2-1; 10 positions match TRBD1. Germline CDR1 LNHDA, CDR2 SQIVND (reference sequence). V lost 6 bases, J lost 2 bases, and 1 base stayed unmatched. This CDR3 spans 14 amino acids. Written as DNA, the CDR3 is TGTGCCAGTAGGACAGGGGGCCCCTACAATGAGCAGTTCTTC. It yields the protein CASRTGGPYNEQFF.

The rearrangement links TRBV6-4 to TRBJ1-1; D gene ambiguous. Germline V gives CDR1 MRHNA, CDR2 SNTAGT. Trimming stripped 5 bases from V and 11 bases from J, with 3 bases between. The CDR3 spans 8 residues. CDR3 sequence reads: CASSWAFF. The CDR3 DNA reads as TGTGCCAGCAGTTGGGCTTTCTTT.

V usage is TRBV5-1 and J usage is TRBJ1-4; tentative D call: TRBD1 (5 bases). The length of the CDR3 is 15 residues. Trimming pared 0 bases from V and 8 bases from J, leaving 14 bases between. CDR1 SGHRS and CDR2 YFSETQ come from the germline V gene. In nucleotides, the CDR3 is TGCGCCAGCAGCTTGGGGGCAGGGCGGCCCGAAAAACTGTTTTTT. It is translated as CASSLGAGRPEKLFF.

The table lists this clone with a few counts. This chain joins TRBV5-1 and TRBJ2-7; D is uncertain. Germline assignment: CDR1 SGHRS and CDR2 YFSETQ. CDR3 size: 15 residues. The germline V and J ends were trimmed by 0 bases and 4 bases, with 14 bases remaining between them. CDR3: CASSLVAGERYEQYF. The CDR3 nucleotides are TGCGCCAGCAGCTTGGTGGCAGGAGAACGGTACGAGCAGTACTTC.

The chain combines TRBV30 with TRBJ1-6; TRBD1 matches at 9 bases. The CDR3 runs to 13 residues. Germline V lookup: CDR1 GTSNPN, CDR2 SVGIG (reference sequence). The V segment lost 0 bases and the J segment 10 bases; nucleotides outside the gene matches: 1. The DNA of the CDR3 is TGTGCCTGGAGTGTGACAGGGGGATCACCCCTCCACTTT. This codes for CAWSVTGGSPLHF.

V usage is TRBV3-1 (or the pseudogene TRBV3-2) and J usage is TRBJ2-2; D remains unclear. The CDR3 is 16 residues long. The germline V and J ends were trimmed by 1 base and 6 bases, with 15 bases remaining between them. Germline V gene data show CDR1 as LGHDT and CDR2 as YNNKEL (reference sequence). The CDR3 coding sequence is TGTGCCAGCAGCCAAGGGGCTGCGCCCTTGGCCGGGGAGCTGTTTTTT. Protein sequence: CASSQGAAPLAGELFF.

This chain links TRBV15 with TRBJ2-3; D may match TRBD1 or TRBD2 (5 bases each). There are 16 residues in the CDR3. The germline V gene has CDR1 LNHNV and CDR2 YYDKDF (reference sequence). Trimming cost V 0 bases and J 6 bases, with 16 bases left between them. The CDR3 nucleotides are TGTGCCACCAGCAGAGATGGCCGGAACGGGGCGGATACGCAGTATTTT. It is translated as CATSRDGRNGADTQYF.

V and J are TRBV2 and TRBJ2-1; D is unclear. The V gene's germline CDR1 is SNHLY and CDR2 FYNNEI. V was clipped by 11 bases and J by 9 bases, with 23 bases between them. CDR3 length equals 14 residues. The CDR3 bases are TGTGCCTCCTGCCGGCTGACCACCTTATTTGAGCAGTTCTTC. Protein: CASCRLTTLFEQFF. The full variable domain, completed using reference TRBV2 and TRBJ2-1, is EPEVTQTPSHQVTQMGQEVILRCVPISNHLYFYWYRQILGQKVEFLVSFYNNEISEKSEIFDDQFSVERPDGSNFTLKIRSTKLEDSAMYFCASCRLTTLFEQFFGPGTRLTVL.

The sample holds a few counts of this clone. The chain is built from TRBV11-2 and TRBJ1-2; tentative D call: TRBD1 (6 bases). The CDR3 loop spans 15 amino acids. CDR1 is SGHAT, CDR2 FQNNGV, per germline. Trimming shortened V by 0 bases and J by 6 bases, and 14 bases separated the two germline ends. The CDR3 DNA follows: TGTGCCAGCAGCTTAGATCCGGCAGGGGCGAATGGCTACACCTTC. Amino acid sequence: CASSLDPAGANGYTF.

The V and J genes are TRBV5-4 and TRBJ2-5; 7 bases match TRBD1. Germline CDR1 is SGHNT and CDR2 is YYREEE (reference sequence). This CDR3 is built from 17 residues. Trimming at V came to 4 bases and at J to 3 bases, leaving 15 bases not matched to a gene. CDR3 DNA: TGTGCCAGCAGCCTAATGGGACAGACAATGGCCAAAGAGACCCAGTACTTC. Translation gives CASSLMGQTMAKETQYF.

The chain joins TRBV6-4 to TRBJ1-2; D ambiguous. V gave up 1 base and J gave up 8 bases, with 29 bases separating them. CDR1 and CDR2 (germline): MRHNA, SNTAGT. The CDR3 sequence is 19 residues long. CDR3 sequence: CASSDLRRMGRSDYIGYTF. As DNA, the CDR3 is TGTGCCAGCAGTGACTTAAGGAGAATGGGCCGGTCGGACTATATCGGCTACACCTTC.

This clone was detected only a few times. The chain carries TRBV5-1 and TRBJ2-5; 11 nucleotides align to TRBD1. CDR1 and CDR2 from the germline V gene are SGHRS and YFSETQ. The V gene end was trimmed by 4 bases and the J gene end by 2 bases; junction bases not matched to a gene: 4. The CDR3 contains 15 residues. CDR3 sequence: CASSSRDRGQETQYF. DNA for the CDR3: TGCGCCAGCAGCAGCAGGGACAGGGGGCAAGAGACCCAGTACTTC.

The rearrangement links TRBV2 to TRBJ1-5; 8 nucleotides agree with TRBD1. This CDR3 has 12 residues. Trimming removed 7 bases from V and 4 bases from J; junction bases left unmatched: 0. Germline-derived CDR1 and CDR2 are SNHLY and FYNNEI. CDR3 in amino acids: CASNRGNQPQHF. The CDR3 region has the DNA TGTGCCAGCAACAGGGGGAATCAGCCCCAGCATTTT.

Only one count was recorded for this clone. The rearrangement links TRBV28 to TRBJ1-4, with 9 bases that match TRBD1. Germline CDR1 reads MDHEN; CDR2 reads SYDVKM. V lost 6 bases, J lost 10 bases, and 12 bases stayed unmatched. This CDR3 is 15 amino acids long. DNA for the CDR3: TGTGCCAGCAGCCCAGGAGGGACAGGGATCGGAAAACTGTTTTTT. Protein product: CASSPGGTGIGKLFF.